What follows are 21 T cell receptor beta chains derived from one specimen sequenced in a study of blood T cell repertoires in COVID-19. The table came from immunoSEQ multiplex PCR; TCRdb's copy has only in-frame clones and leaves some out. The sample includes 20,000 or so clones, approximately 90% of them seen just once. The sample was peripheral blood. Every receptor here comes from an older woman with active COVID-19.

This clone has more than one count but fewer than ten. The chain joins TRBV6-5 to TRBJ2-3; TRBD2 matches 7 bases. This CDR3 spans 14 amino acids. Germline CDR1 and CDR2: MNHEY and SVGAGI. After removal of 6 bases from V and 2 bases from J, the junction contained 5 bases not matched to a gene. CDR3: CASSGSGDTDTQYF. The DNA for the CDR3 is TGTGCCAGCAGCGGGAGCGGGGACACAGATACGCAGTATTTT.

This clone has a single count. The genes are TRBV2 and TRBJ2-7, with TRBD2 matching over 12 bases. The junction had 4 bases not matched to a gene; V was cut back by 4 bases and J by 0 bases. The CDR3 sequence is 16 residues long. Germline lookup yields CDR1 SNHLY and CDR2 FYNNEI. The CDR3 loop reads CASSGETSGSSYEQYF. In nucleotides, the CDR3 is TGTGCCAGCAGTGGAGAGACTAGCGGGAGCTCCTACGAGCAGTACTTC. Using reference TRBV2 and TRBJ2-7 for the parts outside the CDR3, the full variable domain is EPEVTQTPSHQVTQMGQEVILRCVPISNHLYFYWYRQILGQKVEFLVSFYNNEISEKSEIFDDQFSVERPDGSNFTLKIRSTKLEDSAMYFCASSGETSGSSYEQYFGPGTRLTVT.

This chain links TRBV12-5 with TRBJ2-1; 7 bases agree with TRBD1. The J segment lost 9 bases and the V segment lost 7 bases, leaving 9 bases of the junction unmatched. CDR1 LGHNT and CDR2 FRNRAP come from the germline V gene. The CDR3 consists of 13 residues. The CDR3 is CASVYSRGPEQFF. CDR3 nucleotides: TGTGCTAGTGTCTACTCGAGGGGGCCTGAGCAGTTCTTC.

The rearrangement links TRBV29-1 to TRBJ2-3; D perhaps matches TRBD1 (6 bases). CDR3 length equals 20 residues. CDR1 and CDR2 (germline): SQVTM, ANQGSEA. The V and J ends lost 0 bases and 0 bases respectively, with 25 bases between them. The CDR3 nucleotides read TGCAGCGTTGAAGATCTCGTTGGGCGGACAGCTCGTCCTAGCACAGATACGCAGTATTTT. As protein: CSVEDLVGRTARPSTDTQYF.

The J gene is TRBJ1-1, the V gene TRBV2, with a weak D call TRBD1 (5 bases). The germline V gene has CDR1 SNHLY and CDR2 FYNNEI. V shed 4 bases and J shed 8 bases, with 8 bases lying between them. This CDR3 comprises 11 residues. CDR3 protein: CASSGQTEAFF. As DNA, the CDR3 is TGTGCCAGCAGTGGACAGACCGAAGCTTTCTTT.

This chain connects TRBV5-1 to TRBJ1-2; 7 nucleotides align to TRBD1. V dropped 4 bases and J dropped 2; count of bases not matched to a gene: 8. The CDR3 spans 15 residues. Germline CDR1 is SGHRS and CDR2 is YFSETQ. The CDR3 DNA follows: TGCGCCAGCAGCCGTGACGGACAGGCGAACTATGGCTACACCTTC. This encodes CASSRDGQANYGYTF.

The genes are TRBV3-1 (or the pseudogene TRBV3-2) and TRBJ2-2; weak D call: TRBD2 (7 bases). The V end was cut by 5 bases, the J end by 3 bases, with 19 bases between. Germline V gives CDR1 LGHDT, CDR2 YNNKEL (reference sequence). The CDR3 is 17 residues long. The CDR3 DNA reads TGTGCCAGCAGCACACAGCCGGGGGGCGCCGACACCGGGGAGCTGTTTTTT. Amino acids: CASSTQPGGADTGELFF.

CDR3 sequence: CASSVFSGASLEQFF. The CDR3, as DNA: TGTGCCAGTAGTGTATTTAGCGGGGCGTCCCTCGAGCAGTTCTTC. V is TRBV19 and J is TRBJ2-1, with TRBD2 matching over 8 bases. Trimming at V came to 5 bases and at J to 10 bases, leaving 13 bases not matched to a gene. This CDR3 spans 15 amino acids. Germline V CDR1 and CDR2: LNHDA, SQIVND (reference sequence). Looking up the rest from reference TRBV19 and TRBJ2-1 gives the full variable domain: DGGITQSPKYLFRKEGQNVTLSCEQNLNHDAMYWYRQDPGQGLRLIYYSQIVNDFQKGDIAEGYSVSREKKESFPLTVTSAQKNPTAFYLCASSVFSGASLEQFFGPGTRLTVL.

This clone appeared a single time. The rearrangement uses TRBV5-6 and TRBJ2-7; possible D gene TRBD1, 6 bases. The CDR3 is 14 amino acids. The V end lost 1 base, the J end lost 6 bases, and 14 bases lay between the germline ends. Germline V gene sequence: CDR1 SGHDT, CDR2 YYEEEE. This CDR3 reads CASSLSGAPTEQYF. In DNA, the CDR3 is TGTGCCAGCAGCTTGTCAGGGGCCCCAACCGAGCAGTACTTC. Using reference TRBV5-6 and TRBJ2-7 for the parts outside the CDR3, the full variable domain is DAGVTQSPTHLIKTRGQQVTLRCSPKSGHDTVSWYQQALGQGPQFIFQYYEEEERQRGNFPDRFSGHQFPNYSSELNVNALLLGDSALYLCASSLSGAPTEQYFGPGTRLTVT.

The CDR3 sequence: CASSYRIQTAEAFF. The CDR3 DNA follows: TGTGCCAGCAGTTATCGGATACAAACAGCTGAAGCTTTCTTT. The rearrangement links TRBV6-5 to TRBJ1-1; D is uncertain. The V gene's germline CDR1 is MNHEY and CDR2 SVGAGI. The CDR3 totals 14 residues. V lost 3 bases, J lost 6 bases, and 14 bases lay in between.

The chain has TRBV3-1 (or the pseudogene TRBV3-2) and TRBJ1-3; the D gene is possibly TRBD1 (5 bases). Trimming took 4 bases from V and 4 from J, leaving 14 bases between them. This CDR3 is 15 amino acids long. CDR1 LGHDT and CDR2 YNNKEL come from the germline V gene (reference sequence). CDR3 region: CASSPARVAGNTIYF. CDR3 nucleotide sequence: TGTGCCAGCAGCCCCGCCAGGGTGGCCGGAAACACCATATATTTT.

The chain joins TRBV19 to TRBJ2-2; TRBD2 matches 8 bases. The CDR3 runs to 19 residues. Germline V gene data show CDR1 as LNHDA and CDR2 as SQIVND (reference sequence). Trimming took 6 bases from V and 0 from J; bases not matched to a gene: 15. The CDR3 region has the DNA TGTGCCAGTAGCACCCCCGGAAGCGGGGGACCTTCGAACACCGGGGAGCTGTTTTTT. Residues: CASSTPGSGGPSNTGELFF.

Only a few counts were recorded for this clone. V gene TRBV6-1 combines with J gene TRBJ1-2; 8 positions match TRBD1. The CDR3 is 14 amino acids. Germline V CDR1 and CDR2: MNHNS, SASEGT. Trimming took 3 bases from V and 7 from J; bases not matched to a gene: 7. The CDR3 region has the DNA TGTGCCAGCAGTGACGCGGGGACAGGAGGTGGCTACACCTTC. Its protein product is CASSDAGTGGGYTF.

The chain joins TRBV12-3 or TRBV12-4 to TRBJ2-5; 8 bases fit TRBD2. This CDR3 spans 12 amino acids. The V and J ends lost 9 bases and 9 bases, in that order; junction bases with no gene match: 9. The CDR3 sequence: CASTKSGGAQYF. The CDR3 DNA follows: TGTGCCAGTACTAAATCGGGGGGGGCCCAGTACTTC.

There are a few counts of this clone. The V and J genes are TRBV7-2 and TRBJ2-4; D is unclear. The CDR3 has 15 amino acids. Germline V gene data show CDR1 as SGHTA and CDR2 as FQGNSA. V was pared by 3 bases and J by 0 bases, with 9 bases between. The DNA of the CDR3 is TGTGCCAGCAGCTTGACCCCGGGAGCCAAAAACATTCAGTACTTC. This translates into CASSLTPGAKNIQYF.

The J gene is TRBJ1-1, the V gene TRBV6-5; 9 bases are shared with TRBD1. After removal of 7 bases from V and 1 base from J, the junction contained 4 bases not matched to a gene. Germline V lookup: CDR1 MNHEY, CDR2 SVGAGI. The CDR3 runs 14 residues. CDR3 sequence: CASIQGAGNTEAFF. In DNA form, the CDR3 reads TGTGCCAGCATACAGGGGGCTGGGAACACTGAAGCTTTCTTT.

The chain carries TRBV6-5 and TRBJ1-4; D not certain. The V gene's germline CDR1 is MNHEY and CDR2 SVGAGI. This CDR3 region has 15 residues. V gave up 6 bases and J gave up 0 bases, with 11 bases separating them. The CDR3 reads CASRLTEATNEKLFF. CDR3 coding DNA: TGTGCCAGCAGATTGACGGAGGCAACTAATGAAAAACTGTTTTTT.

The chain carries TRBV7-6 and TRBJ2-1; TRBD2 aligns across 13 bases. Germline CDR1 SGHVS, CDR2 FNYEAQ. CDR3 length: 17 residues. The V and J ends lost 3 bases and 2 bases, in that order; junction bases with no gene match: 4. CDR3 residues: CASSLTSGGRAYNEQFF. CDR3 in DNA: TGTGCCAGCAGCTTGACTAGCGGGGGGAGGGCCTACAATGAGCAGTTCTTC.

This clone was detected only once. This chain links TRBV3-1 (or the pseudogene TRBV3-2) with TRBJ1-4; 8 bases align to TRBD1. The V gene end was trimmed by 5 bases and the J gene end by 1 base; junction bases not matched to a gene: 3. The CDR3 has 15 residues. CDR1 is LGHDT and CDR2 is YNNKEL in the germline V gene (reference sequence). The CDR3 region has the DNA TGTGCCAGCAGCACAGGGGGTATAACTAATGAAAAACTGTTTTTT. The encoded protein is CASSTGGITNEKLFF.

This clone occurred once. The chain has TRBV19 and TRBJ2-1; D is possibly TRBD2 (6 bases). V was pared by 10 bases and J by 9 bases, with 19 bases between. CDR1 LNHDA and CDR2 SQIVND come from the germline V gene (reference sequence). The CDR3 has 13 residues. DNA of the CDR3: TGTGCCACAGTACCCAGCCGGGGAGGTGAGCAGTTCTTC. This translates into CATVPSRGGEQFF.

The chain links TRBV3-1 (or the pseudogene TRBV3-2) to TRBJ2-4; the match to TRBD2 covers 11 bases. Germline V lookup: CDR1 LGHDT, CDR2 YNNKEL (reference sequence). The CDR3 contains 19 residues. The ends lost 0 bases at V and 4 bases at J; junction bases unmatched: 11. The chain's CDR3 is CASSQDLAGGRSSKNIQYF. The CDR3, as DNA: TGTGCCAGCAGCCAAGATCTAGCGGGGGGCAGATCATCAAAAAACATTCAGTACTTC.